Described below is a single TCR beta chain sequence and its context. The sample comes from a study of blood T cell repertoires in COVID-19. Study as a whole: Sites across the United States, Italy and Spain contributed samples from acute and convalescent COVID-19. T cells, B-cell-depleted T cells, or PBMCs supplied cDNA or gDNA.

The CDR3 is made up of 15 amino acids. V lost 2 bases, J lost 0 bases, and 8 bases lay in between. Germline values: CDR1 SNHLY, CDR2 FYNNEI. Clones were sequenced by immunoSEQ multiplex PCR, and TCRdb holds only the in-frame ones, with some missing. The data hold about 280,000 clones, with about nine tenths observed a single time. The sequence was obtained from a woman between 35 and 50 years old who had recovered from COVID-19. V is TRBV2 and J is TRBJ1-3; D gene unclear. The sequenced sample was peripheral blood. The CDR3 is CASSELQHSGNTIYF. For the CDR3, the DNA is TGTGCCAGCAGTGAATTACAGCACTCTGGAAACACCATATATTTT.